The 26 T cell receptor beta chains given below trace back to one sample, sequenced in a study of response to subunit inactivated influenza vaccine. MiXCR was run by TCRdb on the RT-PCR reads, yielding one entry per CDR3 protein. The table records 500,000 or so distinct CDR3 sequences, 10% to 11% of them present only once. The sample in question was PBMCs from blood, obtained roughly 6 weeks after vaccination. These TCRs come from a man aged 45-60 years who received an inactivated influenza vaccine.

This clonotype has only a few counts. The chain employs TRBV3-1 and TRBJ1-2; the match to TRBD1 covers 12 bases. V lost 0 bases, J lost 8 bases, and 7 bases stayed unmatched. Per the germline V gene, CDR1 is LGHDT and CDR2 is YNNKEL (reference sequence). The CDR3 extends over 16 amino acids. The CDR3, as DNA: TGTGCCAGCAGCCAAGATGGGACAGGGGGCGCCGCGGGCTACACCTTC. This sequence encodes CASSQDGTGGAAGYTF.

The chain has TRBV2 and TRBJ2-2, with D unclear. CDR3 length equals 13 residues. V shed 2 bases and J shed 7 bases, with 8 bases lying between them. Germline V gene sequence: CDR1 SNHLY, CDR2 FYNNEI. The CDR3 here is CASSEQTVGELFF. The CDR3 DNA reads TGTGCCAGCAGTGAACAGACTGTCGGGGAGCTGTTTTTT.

This clonotype was seen once. This chain connects TRBV6-2 or TRBV6-3 to TRBJ2-3, with D maybe TRBD1 (5 bases). The CDR3 sequence is 13 residues long. Trimming shortened V by 4 bases and J by 6 bases, and 11 bases separated the two germline ends. Germline CDR1 is MNHEY and CDR2 is SVGEGT. The CDR3: CASSLPGRDTQYF. The CDR3 nucleotides are TGTGCCAGCAGTTTGCCAGGGCGGGATACGCAGTATTTT.

The V and J genes are TRBV7-2 and TRBJ1-5, with D uncertain. The germline V gene has CDR1 SGHTA and CDR2 FQGNSA. V was pared by 5 bases and J by 0 bases, with 8 bases between. The CDR3 has 14 amino acids. The CDR3, as DNA: TGTGCCAGCAGCGCTTACGATAGCAATCAGCCCCAGCATTTT. This sequence encodes CASSAYDSNQPQHF.

This clonotype came up a few times. The chain has TRBV12-3 or TRBV12-4 and TRBJ1-2, with TRBD1 as a possible D gene (5 bases). V lost 9 bases and J 8 bases, leaving 16 bases between the germline ends. The CDR3 contains 12 residues. In DNA form, the CDR3 reads TGTGCCAGTTCAGGTGGGGGTAGGGGCTACACCTTC. Amino acid sequence: CASSGGGRGYTF.

V and J are TRBV7-2 and TRBJ2-7; weak D call: TRBD2 (6 bases). The germline CDR1 and CDR2 sequences are SGHTA and FQGNSA. V lost 5 bases to trimming and J lost 5 bases, with 19 bases between them. There are 15 residues in the CDR3. The CDR3 is CASSQSYGGFDEQYF. In nucleotides, the CDR3 is TGTGCCAGCAGCCAGTCCTACGGGGGTTTCGACGAGCAGTACTTC. Full variable domain (remainder filled in from reference TRBV7-2 and TRBJ2-7): GAGVSQSPSNKVTEKGKDVELRCDPISGHTALYWYRQSLGQGLEFLIYFQGNSAPDKSGLPSDRFSAERTGGSVSTLTIQRTQQEDSAVYLCASSQSYGGFDEQYFGPGTRLTVT.

This clonotype occurred many times. The chain uses TRBV6-2 or TRBV6-3 and TRBJ2-7; no firm D call. Germline V CDR1 and CDR2: MNHEY, SVGEGT. This CDR3 is 11 amino acids long. Trimming pared 6 bases from V and 12 bases from J, leaving 15 bases between. This CDR3 is CASSPRMWLYF. The CDR3 coding sequence is TGTGCCAGCAGCCCCCGGATGTGGCTGTACTTC.

This rearrangement joins TRBV3-1 to TRBJ2-7, with D perhaps matching TRBD1 (5 bases). V gave up 3 bases and J gave up 2 bases, with 8 bases separating them. This CDR3 region has 13 residues. Germline-derived CDR1 and CDR2 are LGHDT and YNNKEL (reference sequence). This CDR3 is CASSHSGPYEQYF. DNA of the CDR3: TGTGCCAGCAGCCATTCAGGGCCCTACGAGCAGTACTTC.

This clonotype was observed a handful of times. The J gene is TRBJ1-1, the V gene TRBV6-5; D is unclear. Trimming removed 2 bases from V and 3 bases from J, with 7 bases in between. The V gene's germline CDR1 is MNHEY and CDR2 SVGAGI. CDR3 length: 13 residues. This chain's CDR3 is CASSYRDDTEAFF. The DNA for the CDR3 is TGTGCCAGCAGTTACAGGGATGACACTGAAGCTTTCTTT.

This rearrangement joins TRBV20-1 to TRBJ2-1; D unresolved. Germline-derived CDR1 and CDR2 are DFQATT and SNEGSKA (reference sequence). V was shortened by 7 bases and J by 5 bases, with 12 bases between the two germline ends. CDR3 length: 12 residues. The chain's CDR3 is CSVTALNNEQFF. The CDR3 DNA sequence: TGCAGTGTGACGGCGCTGAACAATGAGCAGTTCTTC.

This clonotype was detected a few times. This sequence joins TRBV5-1 and TRBJ2-3, with a weak D call TRBD1 (5 bases). In germline, CDR1 is SGHRS, CDR2 YFSETQ. The CDR3 runs to 14 residues. Between the trimmed V and J ends, which lost 0 bases and 5 bases, there was a span of 10 bases. CDR3 protein: CASSLVRQGDTQYF. For the CDR3, the DNA is TGCGCCAGCAGCTTGGTCCGGCAGGGAGATACGCAGTATTTT.

In its sample, this clonotype was seen many times. This sequence joins TRBV7-2 and TRBJ2-5, with D possibly being TRBD1 (7 bases). V was clipped by 6 bases and J by 7 bases, with 24 bases between them. In germline, CDR1 is SGHTA, CDR2 FQGNSA. The CDR3 sequence is 16 residues long. CDR3 nucleotides: TGTGCCAGCAGTTTGTCCAGGGGGACTCTTGGGGGGACCCAGTACTTC. It translates to CASSLSRGTLGGTQYF.

This clonotype was seen ten or more times. The V gene is TRBV12-3 or TRBV12-4, the J gene TRBJ2-1, with a possible D match to TRBD2 (6 bases). The V and J ends lost 7 bases and 2 bases respectively, with 12 bases between them. This CDR3 region has 14 residues. The CDR3 coding sequence is TGTGCCAGCACTACGGGAGCGCCCTACAATGAGCAGTTCTTC. Residues: CASTTGAPYNEQFF.

The gene calls are TRBV4-2 and TRBJ1-2; 7 bases align to TRBD1. Germline V gene data show CDR1 as LGHNA and CDR2 as YNFKEQ. V lost 0 bases to trimming and J lost 2 bases; unmatched junction nucleotides: 15. The CDR3 length is 19 residues. The CDR3 loop reads CASSQEVPGQVFSNYGYTF. For the CDR3, the DNA is TGTGCCAGCAGCCAAGAAGTCCCTGGACAGGTTTTTTCCAACTATGGCTACACCTTC.

This clonotype was seen at least ten times. This chain joins TRBV5-1 and TRBJ2-5; D is undetermined. V was trimmed by 8 bases and J by 1 base, leaving 12 bases between them. Germline V gene data show CDR1 as SGHRS and CDR2 as YFSETQ. The CDR3 is 13 amino acids. The CDR3 sequence: CASATPPQETQYF. The CDR3 DNA is TGCGCCAGTGCCACCCCGCCCCAAGAGACCCAGTACTTC.

This clonotype was counted many times. The chain combines TRBV7-9 with TRBJ1-2; D gene uncertain. The germline gives CDR1 SEHNR, CDR2 FQNEAQ (reference sequence). The V end was cut by 4 bases, the J end by 4 bases, with 1 base between. This CDR3 spans 10 amino acids. The CDR3 here is CASSSYGYTF. The CDR3 DNA is TGTGCCAGCAGCTCCTATGGCTACACCTTC.

There are a few counts of this clonotype. V usage is TRBV20-1 and J usage is TRBJ1-2; D remains unclear. The CDR3 has 12 residues. The V gene's germline CDR1 is DFQATT and CDR2 SNEGSKA (reference sequence). The germline V and J ends were trimmed by 1 base and 6 bases, with 9 bases remaining between them. CDR3: CSARGTGDGYTF. The CDR3 DNA sequence: TGCAGTGCTAGAGGAACGGGAGATGGCTACACCTTC.

This clonotype was observed a few times. The chain recombines TRBV5-6 with TRBJ2-5; D is undetermined. V lost 4 bases to trimming and J lost 5 bases, with 21 bases between them. This CDR3 comprises 16 residues. Germline lookup yields CDR1 SGHDT and CDR2 YYEEEE. CDR3 loop: CASSHGLVESRETQYF. The CDR3, as DNA: TGTGCCAGCAGCCATGGGCTAGTCGAGAGTCGGGAGACCCAGTACTTC.

The V gene is TRBV20-1, the J gene TRBJ2-3, with unresolved D. Trimming left V 0 bases short and J 4 bases short, with 5 bases between. The CDR3 has 12 residues. Germline values: CDR1 DFQATT, CDR2 SNEGSKA (reference sequence). The CDR3 is CSARDLSDTQYF. The CDR3 nucleotides are TGCAGTGCTAGAGATCTGTCAGATACGCAGTATTTT.

The rearrangement joins TRBV21-1 to TRBJ1-1; the D segment call TRBD1 is taken from the table without a DNA check. TRBV21-1 is designated a pseudogene. The CDR3 is 16 amino acids. CDR3 sequence: CASSKGQQEENTEAFF. The CDR3 nucleotides are TGTGCCAGCAGCAAAGGGCAACAGGAGGAGAACACTGAAGCTTTCTTT.

V usage is TRBV7-6 and J usage is TRBJ2-2; no firm D call. This CDR3 contains 16 residues. V was cut by 0 bases and J by 2 bases, with 10 bases left in between. The V gene's germline CDR1 is SGHVS and CDR2 FNYEAQ. The CDR3 nucleotides read TGTGCCAGCAGCTTAGCGGAAGCCCTTAACACCGGGGAGCTGTTTTTT. Translating gives CASSLAEALNTGELFF.

This clonotype was seen once. The CDR3 is CASIGTGRVGELFF. CDR3 DNA sequence: TGTGCCAGCATCGGGACAGGGCGGGTCGGGGAGCTGTTTTTT. The chain combines TRBV19 with TRBJ2-2; 9 nucleotides agree with TRBD1. The germline V gene encodes CDR1 LNHDA and CDR2 SQIVND (reference sequence). J lost 7 bases, V lost 9 bases, and 9 bases had no gene match. CDR3 length equals 14 residues.

This clonotype occurred many times. J is TRBJ2-6 and V is TRBV6-2 or TRBV6-3; 16 nucleotides align to TRBD2. The CDR3 covers 21 residues. Per the germline V gene, CDR1 is MNHEY and CDR2 is SVGEGT. J gave up 1 base and V 3 bases, and 9 bases lay outside the gene matches. Here the CDR3 reads CASSYGTSGGASESGANVLTF. DNA for the CDR3: TGTGCCAGCAGTTATGGGACTAGCGGGGGGGCAAGCGAGTCTGGGGCCAACGTCCTGACTTTC.

Ten or more counts support this clonotype. The chain uses TRBV20-1 and TRBJ1-3, with D hard to call. With 5 bases removed from V and 0 bases from J, the gap between germline ends came to 14 bases. The CDR3 consists of 15 residues. The V gene's germline CDR1 is DFQATT and CDR2 SNEGSKA (reference sequence). The CDR3 region is CSASKLPSSGNTIYF. The CDR3, as DNA: TGCAGTGCTTCTAAACTACCGTCCTCTGGAAACACCATATATTTT.

The V gene is TRBV2, the J gene TRBJ2-1, with D unresolved. CDR3 size: 16 residues. The ends were cut back, 2 bases at V and 7 bases at J, with 18 bases in the middle. CDR1 is SNHLY and CDR2 is FYNNEI in the germline V gene. CDR3: CASSESPSLFSNEQFF. DNA for the CDR3: TGTGCCAGCAGTGAATCTCCATCCCTGTTTTCTAATGAGCAGTTCTTC. The full variable domain, in which reference TRBV2 and TRBJ2-1 provide the parts outside the CDR3, is EPEVTQTPSHQVTQMGQEVILRCVPISNHLYFYWYRQILGQKVEFLVSFYNNEISEKSEIFDDQFSVERPDGSNFTLKIRSTKLEDSAMYFCASSESPSLFSNEQFFGPGTRLTVL.

The CDR3 loop is CASSQGVTDTQYF. The CDR3 nucleotides read TGCGCCAGCAGCCAAGGAGTCACAGATACGCAGTATTTT. The genes are TRBV4-1 and TRBJ2-3; unclear D gene. V was shortened by 1 base and J by 2 bases, with 4 bases between the two germline ends. Per germline, CDR1 MGHRA and CDR2 YSYEKL. The CDR3 extends over 13 amino acids.